A single T cell receptor (beta chain) is shown here with its context. This entry belongs to a study of blood T cells in healthy people across ages. The CDR3 is 17 residues long. The germline gives CDR1 SEHNR, CDR2 FQNEAQ (reference sequence). V shed 5 bases, J shed 0 bases, and the junction held 10 bases outside the gene matches. Combining a sample-barcoded 5' primer with a J-beta primer mix, a second PCR ran for 7 to 11 cycles. TCRdb re-derived calls from the 5' RACE reads in MiXCR, one entry per CDR3 protein. This table holds approximately 780,000 distinct CDR3 sequences, around 24% found once. A further study also used this sample, focusing on T cells of mothers and their children.

The sequence was obtained from a boy aged 5 to 17 in good health. The chain recombines TRBV7-9 with TRBJ2-1, with TRBD1 matching over 7 bases. Specimen: blood. In DNA, the CDR3 is TGTGCCAGCAGCCCTGAACAGGGGACCCGCTCCTACAATGAGCAGTTCTTC. It codes for CASSPEQGTRSYNEQFF.